This TCR beta chain emerged from a study of blood T cell repertoires in COVID-19 (dated by TCRdb to about 2020). At the level of the whole study: The collaborator samples originated in the United States, Italy and Spain and spanned the acute and convalescent phases of COVID-19. The material from the prospective study consisted of cDNA or gDNA derived from T cells, B-cell-depleted T cells, or PBMCs. The dataset comprised deeply sampled blood TCRbeta repertoires from subjects exposed to, actively infected with, or recovered from COVID-19. The repertoires were released in a freely available public database intended as a resource for research on the immune response to SARS-CoV-2. Samples came from the ongoing ImmuneRACE study (first 160 participants) plus 1,254 subjects from 6 global collaborators. Sample metadata almost always included a de-identified subject ID, COVID-19 status, age in years and sex. Where available, HLA class I and class II types were taken from metadata supplied by the sample provider and were not determined by assay-based typing. Overall results and qualifications from the work: The amount of clinical and demographic metadata varied by source and participant and was provided uncurated.

TCRbeta CDR3 regions were amplified from genomic DNA by means of the immunoSEQ Assay, a bias-controlled multiplex PCR. In the source study's methods: Nucleated cell counts per sample were estimated from amplification of reference gene primers within the assay. To quantify the absolute abundance of each unique TCRbeta CDR3 rearrangement, sequence reads were collapsed and filtered. For each sample, productive Simpson clonality was calculated by taking the square root of Simpson's diversity index across productive rearrangements. Imported from immuneACCESS, the table was reduced by TCRdb to in-frame sequences with V and J called. These copies leave out some clones; in studies compared against another copy, an unresolved V gene accounts for under half, and the cause of the remainder is not known. The V and J calls and the clone size are those of that table, but D and trimming were determined from the DNA. The sample data list 200,000 to 250,000 clones, and 85% to 90% of these were observed just once. The ten top clones hold roughly 2.7% of the sample.

One collaborating source in Seattle enrolled patients while the patients were actively infected and followed the patients over time throughout the course of disease. Each collaborating institution followed its own protocols to collect whole blood in K2EDTA tubes. For TCRbeta analysis, collaborators shipped samples as frozen whole blood, isolated PBMCs, or DNA extracted from either of those sample types. Worth noting for this clone: No antigen is known for it. There are no base qualities to consult, and no much larger clone falls within one base.

Based on the germline V gene, the CDR1 and CDR2 sequences are KGHSH and LQKENI. The trim is 3 bases for V and 0 bases for J, with a gap of 12 bases between the germline ends. Taken from cysteine to phenylalanine, the CDR3 has 16 residues. The retained sequence is limited to the CDR3, 48 bases, with the frame set at the first base. The clonotype originates from a man aged 25 to 45 with COVID-19, enrolled during active disease. Sequencing was done on a sample of peripheral blood. Recombination connected TRBV18 to TRBJ2-1; tentative D gene TRBD1, with 6 bases matching. The sequenced DNA: TGTGCCAGCTCACCCGGACAGATCGCCTCCTACAATGAGCAGTTCTTC. The translation is CASSPGQIASYNEQFF.